There are a few counts of the clone carrying this TCR beta chain. Its antigen is as yet unknown. This specimen belongs to a study of T cells in Graves' hyperthyroidism and ophthalmopathy. Study summary: Specimen type is peripheral blood, collected at initial diagnosis prior to any treatment. Study results and caveats: The majority of expanded thyroid clonotypes above 0.001 also appeared in blood.

Patients counted as stable if ophthalmopathy did not develop within 18 months. PBMCs were sourced from approximately 10 ml fresh peripheral blood. There were TCR beta CDR3 regions amplified from RNA transcripts. When the TCR CDR3 underwent first-round RT-PCR, the HTBI primer set was used. MiXCR, run by TCRdb on the multiplex PCR reads, gives a single entry per CDR3 protein. The sample includes more than 500,000 distinct CDR3 sequences, 15% to 20% of them seen just once. With 8 bases removed from V and 9 bases from J, the gap between germline ends came to 17 bases. This CDR3 has 11 amino acids. CDR1 DFQATT and CDR2 SNEGSKA come from the germline V gene (reference sequence).

The TCR comes from a woman in her 30s with Graves' hyperthyroidism. Sequences were obtained from blood. V usage is TRBV20-1 and J usage is TRBJ2-7; tentative D call: TRBD2 (5 bases). The CDR3 reads CSPGMEVGQYF. CDR3 sequence (DNA): TGCAGTCCCGGCATGGAGGTTGGGCAGTACTTC.